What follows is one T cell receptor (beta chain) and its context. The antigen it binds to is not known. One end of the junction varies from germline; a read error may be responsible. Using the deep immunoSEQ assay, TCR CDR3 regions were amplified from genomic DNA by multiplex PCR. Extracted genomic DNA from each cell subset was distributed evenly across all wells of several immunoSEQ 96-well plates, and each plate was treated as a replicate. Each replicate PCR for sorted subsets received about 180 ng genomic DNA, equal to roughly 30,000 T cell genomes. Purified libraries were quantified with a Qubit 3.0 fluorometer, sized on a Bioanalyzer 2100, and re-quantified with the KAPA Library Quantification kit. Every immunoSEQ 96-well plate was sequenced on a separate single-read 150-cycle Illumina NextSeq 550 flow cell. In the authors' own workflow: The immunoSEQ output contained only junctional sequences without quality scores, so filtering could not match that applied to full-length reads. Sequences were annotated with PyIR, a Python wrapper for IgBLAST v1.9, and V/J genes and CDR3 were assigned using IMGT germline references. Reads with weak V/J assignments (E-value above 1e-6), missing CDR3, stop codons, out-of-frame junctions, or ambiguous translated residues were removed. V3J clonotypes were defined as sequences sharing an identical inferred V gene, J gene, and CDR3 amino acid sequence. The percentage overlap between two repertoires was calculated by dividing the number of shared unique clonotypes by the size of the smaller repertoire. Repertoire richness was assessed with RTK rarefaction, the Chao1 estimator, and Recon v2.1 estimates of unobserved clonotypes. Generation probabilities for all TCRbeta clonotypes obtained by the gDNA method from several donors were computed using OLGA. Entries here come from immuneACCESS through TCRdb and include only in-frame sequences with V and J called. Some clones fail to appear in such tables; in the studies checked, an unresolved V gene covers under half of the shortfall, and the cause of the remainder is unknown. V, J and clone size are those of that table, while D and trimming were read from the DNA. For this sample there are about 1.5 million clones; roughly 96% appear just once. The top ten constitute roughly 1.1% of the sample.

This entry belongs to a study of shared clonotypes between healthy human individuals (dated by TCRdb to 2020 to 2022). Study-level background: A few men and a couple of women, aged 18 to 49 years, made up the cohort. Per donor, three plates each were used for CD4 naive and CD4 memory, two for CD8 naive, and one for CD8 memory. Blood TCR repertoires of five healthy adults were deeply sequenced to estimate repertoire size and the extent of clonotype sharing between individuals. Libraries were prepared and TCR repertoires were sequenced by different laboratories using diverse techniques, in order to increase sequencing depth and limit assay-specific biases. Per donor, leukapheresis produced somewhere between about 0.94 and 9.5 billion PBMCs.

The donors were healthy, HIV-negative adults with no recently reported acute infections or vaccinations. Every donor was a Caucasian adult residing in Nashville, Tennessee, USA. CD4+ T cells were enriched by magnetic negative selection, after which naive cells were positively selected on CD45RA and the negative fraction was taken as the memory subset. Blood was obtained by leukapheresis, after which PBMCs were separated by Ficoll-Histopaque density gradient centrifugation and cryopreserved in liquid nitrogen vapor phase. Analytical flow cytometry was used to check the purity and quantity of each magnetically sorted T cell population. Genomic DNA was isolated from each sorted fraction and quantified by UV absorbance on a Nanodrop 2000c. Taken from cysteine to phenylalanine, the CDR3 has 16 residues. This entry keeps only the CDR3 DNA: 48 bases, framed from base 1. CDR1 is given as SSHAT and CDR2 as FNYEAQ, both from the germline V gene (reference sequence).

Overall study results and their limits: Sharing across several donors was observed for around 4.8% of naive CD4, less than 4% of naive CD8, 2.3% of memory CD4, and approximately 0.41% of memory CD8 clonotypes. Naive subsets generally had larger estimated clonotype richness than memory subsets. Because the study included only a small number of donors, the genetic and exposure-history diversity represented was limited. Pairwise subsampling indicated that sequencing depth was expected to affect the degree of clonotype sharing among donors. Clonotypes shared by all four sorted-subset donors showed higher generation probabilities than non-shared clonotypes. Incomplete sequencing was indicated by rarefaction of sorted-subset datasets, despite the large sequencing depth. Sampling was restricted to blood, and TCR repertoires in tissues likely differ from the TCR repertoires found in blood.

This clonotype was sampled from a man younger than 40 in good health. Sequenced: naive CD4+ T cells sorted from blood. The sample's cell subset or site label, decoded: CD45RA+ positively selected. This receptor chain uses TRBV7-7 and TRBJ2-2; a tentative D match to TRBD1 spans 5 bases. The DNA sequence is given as TGTGCTAGCAGCTTTGGTCAGGGCGCGAACACCGGGGAGCTGTTTTTT. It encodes CASSFGQGANTGELFF. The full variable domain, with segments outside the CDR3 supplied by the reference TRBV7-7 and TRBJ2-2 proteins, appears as GAGVSQSPRYKVTKRGQDVTLRCDPISSHATLYWYQQALGQGPEFLTYFNYEAQPDKSGLPSDRFSAERPEGSISTLTIQRTEQRDSAMYRCASSFGQGANTGELFFGEGSRLTVL.